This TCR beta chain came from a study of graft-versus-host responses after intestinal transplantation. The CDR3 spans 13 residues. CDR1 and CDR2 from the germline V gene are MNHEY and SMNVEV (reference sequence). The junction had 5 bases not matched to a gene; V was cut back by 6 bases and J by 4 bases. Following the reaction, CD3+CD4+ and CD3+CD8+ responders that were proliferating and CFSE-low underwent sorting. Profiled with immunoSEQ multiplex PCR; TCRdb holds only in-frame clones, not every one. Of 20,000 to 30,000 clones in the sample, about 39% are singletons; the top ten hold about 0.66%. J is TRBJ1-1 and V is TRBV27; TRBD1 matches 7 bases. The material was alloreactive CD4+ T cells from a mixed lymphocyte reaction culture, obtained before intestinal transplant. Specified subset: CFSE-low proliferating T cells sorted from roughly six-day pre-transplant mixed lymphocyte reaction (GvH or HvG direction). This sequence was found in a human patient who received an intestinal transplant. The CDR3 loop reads CASRMTGRTEAFF. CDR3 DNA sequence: TGTGCCAGCAGGATGACAGGGCGCACTGAAGCTTTCTTT.